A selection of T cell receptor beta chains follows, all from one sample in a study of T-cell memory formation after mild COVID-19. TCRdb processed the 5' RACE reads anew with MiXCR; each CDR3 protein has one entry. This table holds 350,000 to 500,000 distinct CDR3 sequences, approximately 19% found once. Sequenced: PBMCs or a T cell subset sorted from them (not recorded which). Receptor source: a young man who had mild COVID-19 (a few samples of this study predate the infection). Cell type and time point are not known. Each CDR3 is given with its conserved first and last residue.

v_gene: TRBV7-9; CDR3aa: CASLRGYTDTQYF
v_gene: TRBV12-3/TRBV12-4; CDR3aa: CASSPRGQGVGNYGYTF
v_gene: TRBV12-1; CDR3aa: CASSPDGEKLFF
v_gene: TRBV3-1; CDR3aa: CASSRGQGGDSTDTQYF
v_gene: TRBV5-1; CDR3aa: CASSLLGSGGYTF
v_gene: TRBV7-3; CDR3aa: CASALAGGMDTQYF
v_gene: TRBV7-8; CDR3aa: CASEDRVNSFSNTGELFF
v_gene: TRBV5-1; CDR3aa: CASSGQVLGNTGELFF
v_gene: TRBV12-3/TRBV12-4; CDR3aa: CASSPTILRGYTF
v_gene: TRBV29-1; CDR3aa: CSGGLSGYEQYF
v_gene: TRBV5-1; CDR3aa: CASSLALVLGANVLTF
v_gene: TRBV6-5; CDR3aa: CASSPTSGGPKETQYF
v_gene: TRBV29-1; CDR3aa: CSVEMGHNYGYTF
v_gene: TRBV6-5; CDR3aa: CASSAPTGGANVLTF
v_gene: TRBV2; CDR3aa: CASSEDVRSGETQYF
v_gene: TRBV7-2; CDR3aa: CASSLSVVGGTDTQYF
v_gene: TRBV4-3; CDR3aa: CASSQRQGYEQYF
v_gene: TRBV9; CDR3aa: CASSNRQGARSEQYF
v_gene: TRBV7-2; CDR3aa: CASGGYADTQYF
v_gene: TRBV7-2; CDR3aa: CASSLATPPLGTQYF
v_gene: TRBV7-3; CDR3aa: CASSFSRGWYGTQYF
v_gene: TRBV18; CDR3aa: CASSPYTGELFF
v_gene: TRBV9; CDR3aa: CASSIADQETQYF
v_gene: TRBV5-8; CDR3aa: CASSVRSGGETQYF
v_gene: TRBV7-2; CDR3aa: CASRAGQGAQAHF
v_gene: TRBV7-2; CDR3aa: CASSSQWDSTEAFF
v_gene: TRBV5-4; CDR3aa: CASSLAGATETQYF
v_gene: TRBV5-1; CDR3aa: CASSLMLTGGGETQYF
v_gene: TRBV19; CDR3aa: CASSIGGAWSYEQYF
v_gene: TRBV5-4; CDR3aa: CASSLPHEDTQYF
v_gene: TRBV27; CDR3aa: CASSLNRVSNQPQHF
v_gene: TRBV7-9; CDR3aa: CASSLGNQGYGYTF
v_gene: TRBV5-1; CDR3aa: CASSTTGNYGYTF
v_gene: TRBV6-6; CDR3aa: CASSLSRGTLYEQYF
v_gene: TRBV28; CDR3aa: CASSSGTSARDTQYF
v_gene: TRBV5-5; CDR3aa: CASRRNTDTQYF
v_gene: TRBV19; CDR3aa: CASSVGGWSSNQPQHF
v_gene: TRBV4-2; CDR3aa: CASSQEVRGPYEQYF
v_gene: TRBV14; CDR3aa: CASSQGAGPHEQYF
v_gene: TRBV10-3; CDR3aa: CATQDRGIRNQPQHF
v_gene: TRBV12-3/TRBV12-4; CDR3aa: CASSFWDGGTEAFF